The next 21 T cell receptor beta chains were all read from a single sample in a study of identical twins listed by TCRdb under 2016. Receptor amplification or capture employed 5' RACE. The sequencer was an Illumina HiSeq 2000. TCRdb passed the public sequencing reads through fastp at Q25 and MiXCR, retaining productive beta sequences. Each CDR3 protein appears once, grouped with its most common genes and DNA. The sample profile shows around 550,000 distinct CDR3 sequences; about 15% of them were found once. Together, the top ten hold roughly 0.44% of the sample. The same sample was also used in a study of yellow fever vaccine responses in identical twins.

Source material: CD4+ T cells sorted from blood. Source of these receptors: a woman younger than 35 in good health.

The chain links TRBV11-2 to TRBJ1-4; 8 positions match TRBD1. Per the germline V gene, CDR1 is SGHAT and CDR2 is FQNNGV. Unmatched junction bases numbered 3, after V lost 2 bases and J lost 4 bases. The CDR3 has 15 residues. The CDR3 protein is CASSLLTGGNEKLFF. The CDR3 DNA is TGTGCCAGCAGCTTACTCACAGGGGGTAATGAAAAACTGTTTTTT. The variable domain in full, with the rest retrieved from reference TRBV11-2 and TRBJ1-4, is EAGVAQSPRYKIIEKRQSVAFWCNPISGHATLYWYQQILGQGPKLLIQFQNNGVVDDSQLPKDRFSAERLKGVDSTLKIQPAKLEDSAVYLCASSLLTGGNEKLFFGSGTQLSVL.

The V call is TRBV4-1, the J call TRBJ2-7; 8 bases are a match to TRBD1. Germline V gives CDR1 MGHRA, CDR2 YSYEKL. CDR3 length equals 16 residues. V trimming: 0 bases; J trimming: 5 bases; junction bases outside the gene matches: 9. The CDR3 sequence is CASSQDRWTGKDEQYV. The CDR3 nucleotides are TGCGCCAGCAGCCAAGATAGGTGGACAGGGAAGGACGAGCAGTACGTC.

The CDR3 sequence is CASSSKRDQPQHF. As DNA, the CDR3 is TGTGCCAGCAGCTCCAAAAGGGATCAGCCCCAGCATTTT. The rearrangement links TRBV7-8 to TRBJ1-5, with D unresolved. The CDR3 runs 13 residues. Germline V gives CDR1 SGHVS, CDR2 FQNEAQ. V was clipped by 4 bases and J by 5 bases, with 9 bases between them.

This chain joins TRBV29-1 and TRBJ2-5, with 9 bases fitting TRBD1. Per the germline V gene, CDR1 is SQVTM and CDR2 is ANQGSEA. This CDR3 is built from 12 residues. With V trimmed by 6 bases and J by 6 bases, 5 bases remained unmatched. This CDR3 is CSVGGQGQTQYF. CDR3 DNA: TGCAGCGTCGGGGGACAGGGACAGACCCAGTACTTC.

This clonotype came up a few times. V is TRBV25-1 and J is TRBJ1-4; the match to TRBD1 covers 7 bases. Germline CDR1 is MGHDK and CDR2 is SYGVNS. J gave up 3 bases and V 7 bases, and 5 bases lay outside the gene matches. This CDR3 region has 14 residues. CDR3 sequence reads: CASTRQGPNEKLFF. CDR3 nucleotide sequence: TGTGCCAGCACTCGACAGGGACCTAATGAAAAACTGTTTTTT.

This clonotype came up a few times. The rearrangement links TRBV20-1 to TRBJ2-3; D uncertain. V was shortened by 6 bases and J by 2 bases, with 15 bases between the two germline ends. Germline V gene sequence: CDR1 DFQATT, CDR2 SNEGSKA (reference sequence). The CDR3 covers 14 residues. The CDR3 sequence is CSAKDRPITDTQYF. The CDR3 DNA reads TGCAGTGCAAAAGACCGACCCATCACAGATACGCAGTATTTT.

The chain couples TRBV20-1 to TRBJ2-3; 8 bases are shared with TRBD2. The CDR3 extends over 15 amino acids. The junction had 7 bases not matched to a gene; V was cut back by 5 bases and J by 0 bases. Germline V gene data show CDR1 as DFQATT and CDR2 as SNEGSKA (reference sequence). The CDR3 is CSAPTSAFSTDTQYF. CDR3 bases: TGCAGTGCTCCGACTAGCGCGTTTAGCACAGATACGCAGTATTTT.

The rearrangement links TRBV11-1 to TRBJ2-1; 13 bases are a match to TRBD2. The V gene's germline CDR1 is SGHAT and CDR2 FQDESV (reference sequence). Trimming at V came to 5 bases and at J to 9 bases, leaving 22 bases not matched to a gene. The CDR3 runs 20 residues. The DNA for the CDR3 is TGTGCCAGCAGCCCCGGACTAGCGGGAGCGAAAGAAGGTGACAAGAGTGAGCAGTTCTTC. Translated, it gives CASSPGLAGAKEGDKSEQFF.

There are a few counts of this clonotype. The chain joins TRBV6-2 or TRBV6-3 to TRBJ2-7; 7 bases agree with TRBD1. The germline gives CDR1 MNHEY, CDR2 SVGEGT. There are 14 residues in the CDR3. Trimming took 2 bases from V and 3 from J; bases not matched to a gene: 4. The CDR3 spells CASSYRGQGYEQYV. CDR3 nucleotide sequence: TGTGCCAGCAGTTACAGGGGGCAGGGCTACGAGCAGTACGTC.

This clonotype was recorded a few times. The chain is built from TRBV29-1 and TRBJ2-1; D unclear. The length of the CDR3 is 11 residues. Germline V gene data show CDR1 as SQVTM and CDR2 as ANQGSEA. The V and J ends lost 2 bases and 6 bases respectively, with 5 bases between them. Written as DNA, the CDR3 is TGCAGCGTTGAATTACTCAATGAGCAGTTCTTC. It specifies CSVELLNEQFF.

This clonotype came up a few times. V gene TRBV7-9 combines with J gene TRBJ1-1, with unresolved D. Germline V gene sequence: CDR1 SEHNR, CDR2 FQNEAQ (reference sequence). The CDR3 runs to 13 residues. Trimming took 7 bases from V and 4 from J, leaving 13 bases between them. The CDR3 DNA sequence: TGTGCCAGCAAAGAACCACAGTCCACTGAAGCTTTCTTT. Translating gives CASKEPQSTEAFF.

This clonotype was seen more than once but under ten times. The rearrangement joins TRBV10-2 to TRBJ1-2; TRBD1 is a possible D gene (5 bases). Germline CDR1 reads WSHSY; CDR2 reads SAAADI. The CDR3 has 14 residues. V lost 6 bases and J lost 2, with 13 bases in between. The CDR3 reads CASRPGAGNYGYTF. The DNA of the CDR3 is TGCGCCAGCAGGCCCGGGGCAGGCAACTATGGCTACACCTTC.

The J gene is TRBJ1-1, the V gene TRBV4-1; no definite D call. The CDR3 extends over 14 amino acids. Germline CDR1 reads MGHRA; CDR2 reads YSYEKL. Trimming left V 1 base short and J 2 bases short, with 8 bases between. CDR3 residues: CASSQVQRNTEAFF. The CDR3 DNA reads TGCGCCAGCAGCCAAGTTCAGCGAAACACTGAAGCTTTCTTT.

V gene TRBV24-1 combines with J gene TRBJ2-1; D could derive from TRBD1 or TRBD2 (5 bases each). CDR3 length equals 13 residues. Germline V gene data show CDR1 as KGHDR and CDR2 as SFDVKD. V gave up 4 bases and J gave up 5 bases, with 8 bases separating them. CDR3 nucleotides: TGTGCCACCAGTGAGGGGGTACACAATGAGCAGTTCTTC. Its protein is CATSEGVHNEQFF.

This chain links TRBV6-5 with TRBJ2-3; D is tentatively TRBD1 or TRBD2 (5 bases each). CDR3 length: 15 residues. Germline V gene lookup returns CDR1 MNHEY and CDR2 SVGAGI. V lost 4 bases, J lost 5 bases, and 16 bases lay in between. CDR3 sequence (DNA): TGTGCCAGCAGTTCCCTACGGGACGTCTTAGATACGCAGTATTTT. This encodes CASSSLRDVLDTQYF.

Only a few counts were recorded for this clonotype. The J gene is TRBJ2-3, the V gene TRBV18, with D possibly being TRBD2 (5 bases). Trimming pared 1 base from V and 2 bases from J, leaving 16 bases between. Germline lookup yields CDR1 KGHSH and CDR2 LQKENI. The CDR3 runs to 17 residues. In nucleotides, the CDR3 is TGTGCCAGCTCACCACGGTCCAGTCTGGAGGCCACAGATACGCAGTATTTT. It encodes CASSPRSSLEATDTQYF.

Many counts were recorded for this clonotype. The chain combines TRBV29-1 with TRBJ2-1; the match to TRBD2 covers 7 bases. Germline assignment: CDR1 SQVTM and CDR2 ANQGSEA. The trim removed 7 bases at V and 7 bases at J, leaving 7 bases unmatched. There are 12 residues in the CDR3. CDR3 in DNA: TGCAGCGGGGCGGGAGTCTTTAATGAGCAGTTCTTC. Its translation: CSGAGVFNEQFF.

Comment on this clonotype: Being one base from a much bigger clone, this may be a read error. DNA for the CDR3: TGCAGCGTTGAACATGGTAGGGATACGCAGTATTTT. Protein sequence: CSVEHGRDTQYF. V and J are TRBV29-1 and TRBJ2-3; no definite D call. V gave up 2 bases and J gave up 6 bases, with 9 bases separating them. This CDR3 comprises 12 residues. Per the germline V gene, CDR1 is SQVTM and CDR2 is ANQGSEA.

The CDR3 protein is CASRIAGVEDTQYF. CDR3 in DNA: TGTGCCAGCAGGATAGCGGGAGTAGAAGATACGCAGTATTTT. V is TRBV12-3 or TRBV12-4 and J is TRBJ2-3; TRBD2 matches 9 bases. V gave up 6 bases and J gave up 5 bases; unmatched junction bases: 6. The CDR3 covers 14 residues.

This clonotype was detected only a few times. This rearrangement joins TRBV6-2 or TRBV6-3 to TRBJ2-2, with D maybe TRBD1 (6 bases). CDR3 length: 16 amino acids. Trimming left V 1 base short and J 4 bases short, with 13 bases between. CDR1 is MNHEY, CDR2 SVGEGT, per germline. The CDR3 region is CASSYFGQGSTGELFF. The CDR3 DNA follows: TGTGCCAGCAGTTACTTTGGTCAGGGGTCCACCGGGGAGCTGTTTTTT.

This clonotype came up a few times. The chain combines TRBV15 with TRBJ2-5; D may be TRBD2 (6 bases). In germline, CDR1 is LNHNV, CDR2 YYDKDF (reference sequence). The CDR3 spans 17 residues. Between the trimmed V and J ends, which lost 0 bases and 3 bases, there was a span of 17 bases. CDR3 DNA: TGTGCCACCAGCAGAGATCAAGGTAGCGGAGAGAAAGAGACCCAGTACTTC. This encodes CATSRDQGSGEKETQYF.